The next 26 T cell receptor beta chains were all read from a single sample in a study of cytomegalovirus exposure and HLA in healthy donors. Profiled with immunoSEQ multiplex PCR; TCRdb holds only in-frame clones, not every one. The profile shows hundreds of thousands of clones, 80% to 85% of them singletons. The sample taken for sequencing was PBMCs. These receptors all come from a woman aged 30 to 39 in good health and CMV-seropositive.

The chain combines TRBV2 with TRBJ1-5, with 7 bases lining up with TRBD1. Germline values: CDR1 SNHLY, CDR2 FYNNEI. V trimming: 7 bases; J trimming: 0 bases; junction bases outside the gene matches: 6. The CDR3 runs 15 residues. The CDR3 here is CASKKTGLSNQPQHF. The DNA for the CDR3 is TGTGCCAGCAAGAAGACAGGGCTTAGCAATCAGCCCCAGCATTTT.

V usage is TRBV4-1 and J usage is TRBJ1-2, with a tentative D call TRBD1 (5 bases). The CDR3 runs 14 residues. Germline V gene data show CDR1 as MGHRA and CDR2 as YSYEKL. Trimming pared 2 bases from V and 5 bases from J, leaving 12 bases between. For the CDR3, the DNA is TGCGCCAGCAGCCAACAAGGGACTGTATATGGCTACACCTTC. This gives the protein CASSQQGTVYGYTF.

The rearrangement links TRBV28 to TRBJ1-5; the match to TRBD1 covers 8 bases. V shed 7 bases and J 2 bases; nucleotides not matched to a gene: 4. CDR1 and CDR2 (germline): MDHEN, SYDVKM. The CDR3 runs 14 residues. The CDR3 DNA reads as TGTGCCAGCAATACGGACAGGGGCAATCAGCCCCAGCATTTT. Translated: CASNTDRGNQPQHF. Supplemented by reference TRBV28 and TRBJ1-5, the full variable domain reads DVKVTQSSRYLVKRTGEKVFLECVQDMDHENMFWYRQDPGLGLRLIYFSYDVKMKEKGDIPEGYSVSREKKERFSLILESASTNQTSMYLCASNTDRGNQPQHFGDGTRLSIL.

The CDR3 DNA is TGTGCCTGGAGCGACCTTCGGGCTTTAGCGGGAGGGCCGGAGACCCAGTACTTC. Residues: CAWSDLRALAGGPETQYF. The chain recombines TRBV30 with TRBJ2-5; TRBD2 matches at 11 bases. In germline, CDR1 is GTSNPN, CDR2 SVGIG (reference sequence). With 3 bases clipped from V and 5 bases from J, the junction kept 17 bases outside the gene matches. The CDR3 is 18 residues long.

This clone was observed once. The rearrangement uses TRBV5-1 and TRBJ1-2; unclear D gene. The ends were cut back, 4 bases at V and 10 bases at J, with 17 bases in the middle. CDR1 is SGHRS and CDR2 is YFSETQ in the germline V gene. This CDR3 comprises 13 residues. Here the CDR3 DNA reads TGCGCCAGCAGCCTGACTGAATCTATGGACTACACCTTC. It yields the protein CASSLTESMDYTF.

The V call is TRBV28, the J call TRBJ2-5; possible D gene TRBD2, 6 bases. Germline CDR1 is MDHEN and CDR2 is SYDVKM. The CDR3 runs 16 residues. The V gene lost 6 bases and the J gene lost 7 bases, with 24 bases spanning the gap. This chain's CDR3 is CASSSHGGRTLGTQYF. CDR3 in DNA: TGTGCCAGCAGCTCACATGGAGGGAGGACTTTGGGGACCCAGTACTTC.

In its sample, this clone was seen a few times. V gene TRBV7-2 combines with J gene TRBJ2-7; perhaps TRBD1 as D (6 bases). Germline V gene lookup returns CDR1 SGHTA and CDR2 FQGNSA. The CDR3 sequence is 12 residues long. Trimming removed 6 bases at V and 3 bases at J, with 9 bases between. CDR3 DNA sequence: TGTGCCAGCAGGGGACAAGGCTACGAGCAGTACTTC. Its protein is CASRGQGYEQYF.

The chain links TRBV9 to TRBJ1-5; D gene uncertain. The V gene's germline CDR1 is SGDLS and CDR2 YYNGEE. The CDR3 has 14 residues. The V gene lost 0 bases and the J gene lost 9 bases, with 13 bases spanning the gap. The CDR3 DNA reads TGTGCCAGCAGCGTAGCTGATGAGGGAGGGCCCCAGCATTTT. As protein: CASSVADEGGPQHF.

The V gene is TRBV7-9, the J gene TRBJ1-1; TRBD1 matches at 12 bases. The germline gives CDR1 SEHNR, CDR2 FQNEAQ (reference sequence). This CDR3 has 16 residues. The trim removed 6 bases at V and 4 bases at J, leaving 9 bases unmatched. CDR3 in amino acids: CASRGTGGLVGTEAFF. The CDR3 DNA is TGTGCCAGCAGGGGGACAGGGGGCCTTGTCGGCACTGAAGCTTTCTTT.

V and J are TRBV28 and TRBJ1-2; D is uncertain. Germline loops: CDR1 MDHEN, CDR2 SYDVKM. CDR3 length: 13 residues. Trimming took off 8 bases at V and 0 bases at J, with 10 bases between the two ends. CDR3 coding DNA: TGTGCCAGCGACGGGGTCCCTAACTATGGCTACACCTTC. Amino acids: CASDGVPNYGYTF.

The chain recombines TRBV4-1 with TRBJ2-2, with 8 nucleotides matching TRBD2. V lost 3 bases to trimming and J lost 3 bases; unmatched junction nucleotides: 12. The CDR3 is made up of 18 amino acids. In germline, CDR1 is MGHRA, CDR2 YSYEKL. CDR3 region: CASSQAGGVIRDTGELFF. As DNA, the CDR3 is TGCGCCAGCAGCCAGGCGGGAGGTGTTATTAGGGACACCGGGGAGCTGTTTTTT.

This CDR3 is CASSPARGGSYNEQFF. Here the CDR3 DNA reads TGTGCCAGCAGTCCCGCGCGGGGGGGCTCCTACAATGAGCAGTTCTTC. The chain is built from TRBV27 and TRBJ2-1, with 9 bases matching TRBD2. From germline, CDR1 is MNHEY and CDR2 SMNVEV (reference sequence). The CDR3 runs to 16 residues. The trim removed 5 bases at V and 0 bases at J, leaving 5 bases unmatched.

The gene calls are TRBV27 and TRBJ2-5, with TRBD2 matching 15 bases. V lost 4 bases and J lost 4; bases outside the gene matches: 4. This CDR3 is built from 16 residues. Germline loops: CDR1 MNHEY, CDR2 SMNVEV (reference sequence). The CDR3 nucleotides are TGTGCCAGCAGTTCCGGACTAGCGGGAGGGTTAGAGACCCAGTACTTC. Protein product: CASSSGLAGGLETQYF.

The J gene is TRBJ2-1, the V gene TRBV29-1, with 12 bases identical to TRBD2. V was pared by 1 base and J by 1 base, with 2 bases of the junction left unmatched. This CDR3 is built from 16 residues. Germline CDR1 and CDR2: SQVTM and ANQGSEA. The CDR3 sequence is CSVEGTSGTSYNEQFF. In DNA form, the CDR3 reads TGCAGCGTTGAAGGGACTAGCGGGACTTCCTACAATGAGCAGTTCTTC.

CDR3 protein: CASSHSRAGGGYEQYF. In DNA, the CDR3 is TGTGCCAGTAGTCACTCTCGAGCAGGGGGCGGCTACGAGCAGTACTTC. This chain links TRBV19 with TRBJ2-7, with 8 bases that match TRBD1. This CDR3 comprises 16 residues. V shed 5 bases and J 3 bases; nucleotides not matched to a gene: 12. Germline assignment: CDR1 LNHDA and CDR2 SQIVND (reference sequence).

The chain links TRBV4-3 to TRBJ2-7; weak D call: TRBD1 (5 bases). The germline CDR1 and CDR2 sequences are LGHNA and YSLEER. Trimming took 8 bases from V and 3 from J, leaving 8 bases between them. The CDR3 length is 11 residues. The CDR3 DNA is TGCGCCAGCTCAGGGTTCTACGAGCAGTACTTC. Encoded protein: CASSGFYEQYF.

The rearrangement joins TRBV11-1 to TRBJ1-1; D gene unclear. The CDR3 runs to 14 residues. Germline lookup yields CDR1 SGHAT and CDR2 FQDESV (reference sequence). Trimming took 1 base from V and 5 from J, leaving 11 bases between them. The CDR3 coding sequence is TGTGCCAGCAGCTTAGGAGCGGGGTGGACTGAAGCTTTCTTT. Amino acids: CASSLGAGWTEAFF. Drawing the rest from reference TRBV11-1 and TRBJ1-1, the complete variable domain is EAEVAQSPRYKITEKSQAVAFWCDPISGHATLYWYRQILGQGPELLVQFQDESVVDDSQLPKDRFSAERLKGVDSTLKIQPAELGDSAMYLCASSLGAGWTEAFFGQGTRLTVV.

A single count supports this clone. The chain couples TRBV18 to TRBJ2-7; the match to TRBD2 covers 11 bases. After removal of 6 bases from V and 3 bases from J, the junction contained 4 bases not matched to a gene. The CDR3 has 14 amino acids. The germline gives CDR1 KGHSH, CDR2 LQKENI. The CDR3 is CASSPTSGNYEQYF. Here the CDR3 DNA reads TGTGCCAGCTCTCCGACTAGCGGGAACTACGAGCAGTACTTC. Using reference TRBV18 and TRBJ2-7 for the parts outside the CDR3, the full variable domain is NAGVMQNPRHLVRRRGQEARLRCSPMKGHSHVYWYRQLPEEGLKFMVYLQKENIIDESGMPKERFSAEFPKEGPSILRIQQVVRGDSAAYFCASSPTSGNYEQYFGPGTRLTVT.

This rearrangement joins TRBV9 to TRBJ2-2; TRBD2 agrees at 10 bases. CDR1 is SGDLS, CDR2 YYNGEE, per germline. V lost 5 bases to trimming and J lost 0 bases; unmatched junction nucleotides: 7. The CDR3 is made up of 17 amino acids. The CDR3 sequence: CASSKSGRASNTGELFF. As DNA, the CDR3 is TGTGCCAGCAGTAAGAGCGGGAGGGCCTCGAACACCGGGGAGCTGTTTTTT.

The V gene is TRBV25-1, the J gene TRBJ1-1; D is perhaps TRBD1 (6 bases). Germline CDR1 MGHDK, CDR2 SYGVNS. V was clipped by 9 bases and J by 3 bases, with 14 bases between them. CDR3 length: 13 amino acids. This CDR3 reads CASTGRTHTEAFF. CDR3 DNA: TGTGCCAGTACAGGGAGGACTCACACTGAAGCTTTCTTT.

CDR3 sequence reads: CASSPGQGAYEQYF. For the CDR3, the DNA is TGCGCCAGCAGCCCGGGACAGGGGGCGTACGAGCAGTACTTC. The rearrangement links TRBV4-1 to TRBJ2-7, with TRBD1 matching 12 bases. The J segment lost 4 bases and the V segment lost 4 bases, leaving 2 bases of the junction unmatched. The V gene's germline CDR1 is MGHRA and CDR2 YSYEKL. This CDR3 has 14 amino acids.

J is TRBJ1-5 and V is TRBV27; D not certain. Trimming shortened V by 2 bases and J by 4 bases, and 12 bases separated the two germline ends. Per germline, CDR1 MNHEY and CDR2 SMNVEV (reference sequence). The CDR3 consists of 15 residues. The CDR3 sequence: CASSLKSAYNQPQHF. CDR3 nucleotide sequence: TGTGCCAGCAGTTTAAAGTCGGCGTATAATCAGCCCCAGCATTTT.

The chain is built from TRBV6-5 and TRBJ2-3; no clear D. The CDR3 runs to 14 residues. Trimming removed 4 bases at V and 3 bases at J, with 11 bases between. Germline V gives CDR1 MNHEY, CDR2 SVGAGI. CDR3 amino acids: CASSFDSSTDTQYF. The CDR3 nucleotides read TGTGCCAGCAGTTTTGATAGTTCGACAGATACGCAGTATTTT.

The rearrangement joins TRBV4-1 to TRBJ2-1, with D possibly matching TRBD2 (5 bases). Trimming left V 4 bases short and J 8 bases short, with 24 bases between. Germline V CDR1 and CDR2: MGHRA, YSYEKL. CDR3 length equals 17 residues. This CDR3 reads CASSPSLGVLTTHEQFF. In nucleotides, the CDR3 is TGCGCCAGCAGCCCCTCCCTGGGAGTTTTGACAACCCATGAGCAGTTCTTC.

This rearrangement joins TRBV6-1 to TRBJ2-7, with TRBD1 matching over 9 bases. CDR1 and CDR2 from the germline V gene are MNHNS and SASEGT. V gave up 8 bases and J gave up 5 bases; unmatched junction bases: 7. The CDR3 loop spans 13 amino acids. The CDR3, as DNA: TGTGCCAGCGGAAGAACAGGGGGCAACGAGCAGTACTTC. Its protein is CASGRTGGNEQYF.

By sample fraction, this clone is medium-sized. This sequence joins TRBV6-4 and TRBJ2-1; D is undetermined. Germline assignment: CDR1 MRHNA and CDR2 SNTAGT. Trimming took 3 bases from V and 0 from J, leaving 3 bases between them. This CDR3 contains 13 residues. The CDR3 DNA sequence: TGTGCCAGCAGTGAGAGCTCCTACAATGAGCAGTTCTTC. Protein: CASSESSYNEQFF.